The 20 T cell receptor beta chains below come from one sample, sequenced in a study of CD8 T cells in ankylosing spondylitis. TCRdb processed the 5' RACE reads anew with MiXCR; each CDR3 protein has one entry. This repertoire shows 250,000 or so distinct CDR3 sequences, over 9.5% found once; its top ten account for less than 3%. Material for sequencing was blood, either unsorted or a sorted T cell fraction (not recorded which). The receptor source for this set is a male donor with ankylosing spondylitis or in good health (not recorded which).

This clonotype has just a few counts. The chain uses TRBV6-2 or TRBV6-3 and TRBJ2-7, with 11 bases that match TRBD2. This CDR3 is 15 amino acids long. CDR1 and CDR2 (germline): MNHEY, SVGEGT. Unmatched junction bases numbered 7, after V lost 6 bases and J lost 3 bases. The DNA of the CDR3 is TGTGCCAGCAGGGATATAGCGGGAGGGCTCTACGAGCAGTACTTC. Encoded protein: CASRDIAGGLYEQYF.

In this sample, this clonotype turned up many times. The gene calls are TRBV6-1 and TRBJ2-5; no definite D call. The CDR3 sequence is 13 residues long. V lost 3 bases, J lost 1 base, and 6 bases lay in between. From germline, CDR1 is MNHNS and CDR2 SASEGT. CDR3 loop: CASSDPTQETQYF. The CDR3 nucleotides are TGTGCCAGCAGTGATCCCACCCAAGAGACCCAGTACTTC.

This clonotype was observed a handful of times. This chain links TRBV11-1 with TRBJ2-1, with D tentatively TRBD2 (6 bases). CDR3 size: 18 residues. V gave up 2 bases and J gave up 2 bases, with 19 bases separating them. Germline values: CDR1 SGHAT, CDR2 FQDESV (reference sequence). DNA for the CDR3: TGTGCCAGCAGCTTACCTCCCCGGCTAGCGCTTCCCTACAATGAGCAGTTCTTC. Its protein is CASSLPPRLALPYNEQFF.

This clonotype was counted ten times or more. The V gene is TRBV24-1, the J gene TRBJ2-5, with D uncertain. The germline V gene encodes CDR1 KGHDR and CDR2 SFDVKD. V was shortened by 12 bases and J by 5 bases, with 18 bases between the two germline ends. The CDR3 consists of 13 residues. The chain's CDR3 is CAPIFSVGETQYF. The CDR3 DNA is TGTGCCCCAATTTTTTCGGTGGGGGAGACCCAGTACTTC.

As regards this clonotype: A much larger clone is a single base away; this may be a read error. This rearrangement joins TRBV20-1 to TRBJ2-1; possibly TRBD1 or TRBD2 for D (5 bases each). From germline, CDR1 is DFQATT and CDR2 SNEGSKA (reference sequence). CDR3 length equals 14 residues. Trimming removed 8 bases from V and 9 bases from J, with 23 bases in between. Here the CDR3 reads CSSARDGGWGEQFF. The CDR3 DNA follows: TGCAGTTCTGCCCGGGACGGAGGCTGGGGTGAGCAGTTCTTC.

This clonotype appeared a single time. The germline gene is not matched at one end of the junction; a read error may be the cause. The chain combines TRBV20-1 with TRBJ1-1, with no clear D. Germline V gene sequence: CDR1 DFQATT, CDR2 SNEGSKA (reference sequence). The CDR3 covers 14 residues. CDR3 bases: TGCAGTGCTAGACGGGCTAGTCGGAACCCTGAAGCTTTCTTT. Translation: CSARRASRNPEAFF.

On this clonotype itself: A much larger clone lies one base from this, so it may be a read error. The CDR3 reads CTSRASGGETQYF. The CDR3 nucleotides read TGTACCAGCAGGGCTAGCGGGGGTGAGACCCAGTACTTC. The rearrangement uses TRBV12-3 or TRBV12-4 and TRBJ2-5, with TRBD2 matching over 10 bases. The CDR3 runs 13 residues.

The V call is TRBV7-2, the J call TRBJ1-1; D is unresolved. The CDR3 loop spans 16 amino acids. The V gene's germline CDR1 is SGHTA and CDR2 FQGNSA. Trimming took off 1 base at V and 0 bases at J, with 12 bases between the two ends. The CDR3 reads CASSLVISRLNTEAFF. In DNA, the CDR3 is TGTGCCAGCAGCTTAGTTATAAGCAGGCTGAACACTGAAGCTTTCTTT.

V and J are TRBV5-4 and TRBJ2-3; D is possibly TRBD2 (5 bases). The V gene lost 4 bases and the J gene lost 0 bases, with 15 bases spanning the gap. Germline V gene data show CDR1 as SGHNT and CDR2 as YYREEE (reference sequence). CDR3 length: 16 amino acids. CDR3 sequence reads: CASSPPSLRSTDTQYF. CDR3 DNA: TGTGCCAGCAGCCCCCCTAGCCTACGAAGCACAGATACGCAGTATTTT.

This clonotype appeared many times. The chain is built from TRBV5-1 and TRBJ1-5; D call uncertain. The V gene's germline CDR1 is SGHRS and CDR2 YFSETQ. This CDR3 spans 13 amino acids. Trimming removed 0 bases at V and 5 bases at J, with 6 bases between. In nucleotides, the CDR3 is TGCGCCAGCAGCTTGGTCTCCGATCAGCCCCAGCATTTT. This translates into CASSLVSDQPQHF.

This clonotype has at least ten counts. The chain carries TRBV5-1 and TRBJ2-3; 7 bases align to TRBD2. The length of the CDR3 is 13 residues. V gave up 4 bases and J gave up 9 bases; unmatched junction bases: 8. Germline V gene lookup returns CDR1 SGHRS and CDR2 YFSETQ. CDR3 in amino acids: CASSLAREGTQYF. CDR3 in DNA: TGCGCCAGCAGCCTCGCCAGGGAGGGGACGCAGTATTTT.

The chain employs TRBV27 and TRBJ2-7, with D possibly TRBD1 on 6 matching bases. In germline, CDR1 is MNHEY, CDR2 SMNVEV (reference sequence). Trimming shortened V by 2 bases and J by 7 bases, and 18 bases separated the two germline ends. The CDR3 is 15 amino acids. CDR3 DNA sequence: TGTGCCAGCAGTTTACGGCCAGGGGCCCCGGTGGAGCAGTACTTC. Encoded protein: CASSLRPGAPVEQYF.

This clonotype has ten or more counts. The chain couples TRBV10-3 to TRBJ1-5, with TRBD1 as a possible D gene (5 bases). V lost 10 bases and J 2 bases, leaving 18 bases between the germline ends. This CDR3 has 15 residues. The germline V gene has CDR1 ENHRY and CDR2 SYGVKD. This CDR3 reads CATGGGSGGNQPQHF. CDR3 in DNA: TGTGCCACCGGAGGAGGGTCGGGGGGCAATCAGCCCCAGCATTTT.

This clonotype was seen a few times. The V and J genes are TRBV12-5 and TRBJ2-7, with 8 bases aligning to TRBD1. Per germline, CDR1 LGHNT and CDR2 FRNRAP. Unmatched junction bases numbered 4, after V lost 6 bases and J lost 3 bases. The CDR3 spans 13 residues. The DNA of the CDR3 is TGTGCTAGTGGGCGGACAGGGAACTACGAGCAGTACTTC. It encodes CASGRTGNYEQYF.

The chain uses TRBV7-2 and TRBJ2-1, with 7 bases lining up with TRBD1. Trimming took 4 bases from V and 2 from J; bases not matched to a gene: 5. From germline, CDR1 is SGHTA and CDR2 FQGNSA. The CDR3 covers 15 residues. The CDR3 region has the DNA TGTGCCAGCAGCTCGACAGGGTTAGCCTACAATGAGCAGTTCTTC. It encodes CASSSTGLAYNEQFF. Together with reference TRBV7-2 and TRBJ2-1, the CDR3 gives the full variable domain: GAGVSQSPSNKVTEKGKDVELRCDPISGHTALYWYRQSLGQGLEFLIYFQGNSAPDKSGLPSDRFSAERTGGSVSTLTIQRTQQEDSAVYLCASSSTGLAYNEQFFGPGTRLTVL.

In this sample, this clonotype turned up many times. The chain is built from TRBV5-1 and TRBJ2-1; TRBD2 agrees at 8 bases. Trimming at V came to 0 bases and at J to 6 bases, leaving 8 bases not matched to a gene. This CDR3 comprises 16 residues. Germline V gene data show CDR1 as SGHRS and CDR2 as YFSETQ. The DNA of the CDR3 is TGCGCCAGCAGCTTGGCCGGAGGAGCGGGAGTCAATGAGCAGTTCTTC. Its translation: CASSLAGGAGVNEQFF.

This clonotype was counted only a few times. V is TRBV30 and J is TRBJ2-5; D unresolved. In germline, CDR1 is GTSNPN, CDR2 SVGIG (reference sequence). There are 13 residues in the CDR3. Trimming took 4 bases from V and 3 from J, leaving 12 bases between them. CDR3 residues: CAWTMTGEETQYF. The DNA for the CDR3 is TGTGCCTGGACAATGACCGGAGAAGAGACCCAGTACTTC.

V usage is TRBV7-2 and J usage is TRBJ2-7; a weak D match, TRBD2 (6 bases). With 6 bases removed from V and 3 bases from J, the gap between germline ends came to 18 bases. There are 15 residues in the CDR3. The germline gives CDR1 SGHTA, CDR2 FQGNSA. The CDR3 nucleotides are TGTGCCAGCAGTGATGGTAGCGGCGGGTTCTACGAGCAGTACTTC. It translates to CASSDGSGGFYEQYF.

This clonotype was seen many times. Here the CDR3 reads CASRYDRDQPQHF. The DNA of the CDR3 is TGTGCCAGCAGATATGACAGGGATCAGCCCCAGCATTTT. The gene calls are TRBV2 and TRBJ1-5; 7 nucleotides align to TRBD1. The V gene's germline CDR1 is SNHLY and CDR2 FYNNEI. This CDR3 is built from 13 residues. V lost 6 bases and J lost 5; bases outside the gene matches: 4.

This clonotype was detected many times. In DNA, the CDR3 is TGTGCCAGCAGTTACCCCCGAGAGGGGGGGACTGAAGCTTTCTTT. Protein: CASSYPREGGTEAFF. The chain links TRBV6-5 to TRBJ1-1, with a tentative D call TRBD1 (6 bases). There are 15 residues in the CDR3. Deletions cut 2 bases from V and 5 bases from J, with 15 bases between. Germline CDR1 MNHEY, CDR2 SVGAGI.